This T cell receptor (beta chain) emerged from a study of T cell responses to AZD1222 COVID-19 vaccine (dated by TCRdb to the early 2020s). Background on the whole study: Because spike-specific TCR depth and breadth did not differ between the two schedules, AZD1222 recipients who got a second dose at roughly 4 weeks were pooled with those who got a second dose at roughly 12 weeks. A total of more than 230 trial participants underwent TCR sequencing, of whom around 200 received two doses of AZD1222 and about 25 received two doses of the MenACWY control vaccine. Trial participants were enrolled by age into subgroups of 18-55, 56-69 and 70-plus years, and 148, 28 and 57 TCR-sequenced participants, respectively, were included in these subgroups.

According to the study, the label for this sample's time point signals: baseline before first vaccination. Vaccinee samples came from UK trials COV001 and COV002, including a single-blind randomized controlled phase 2/3 trial of AZD1222 (ChAdOx1 nCoV-19) in healthy adults. For TCRbeta chain sequencing, PBMC samples were collected from trial participants at day 0 and at day 28 after the second dose. The CDR3 regions of human TCRbeta chains were subjected to immunosequencing. On the authors' methods: Repertoire TCRs were matched against a reference library of SARS-CoV-2-specific TCRs generated with the MIRA antigen-specificity platform. Breadth was defined as the fraction of unique TCRs that were SARS-CoV-2-associated, and depth was defined as the fraction of total T cells that were SARS-CoV-2-associated. Using the MIRA data, every spike-specific TCR was mapped to the spike region that the TCR reacted to and assigned to either a CD4 or a CD8 class. Log10-transformed breadth and depth values were compared by one-way ANOVA with Sidak's multiple comparisons tests. Here the immuneACCESS table is served through TCRdb, limited to in-frame sequences with V and J called. Missing clones are a known gap in these copies; in checked studies unresolved V genes cover under half, and the rest lacks a known reason. V and J calls and clone size are as listed in that table; D and trimming were resolved from the DNA. The sample records roughly 100,000 clones, nearly 90% of which are singletons. Less than 3.5% of the sample belongs to the ten largest clones.

Overall study outcomes, separate from this receptor: The 56-69-year group was small, and its depth increase did not reach significance, likely because of low power. Nearly half of unique spike-specific TCRs reportedly recognized epitopes outside regions mutated in the B.1.351 and B.1.1.7 variants. Conclusions about previously exposed vaccinees are limited, since just 6 or 7 AZD1222 recipients were seropositive for SARS-CoV-2 at baseline. Because no day 14 peak-response samples were available, repertoires were characterized only after the peak T cell response. Most participants were white British and females outnumbered males, and the authors suggested that clonal diversity may have been underestimated. The whole spike protein was spanned by vaccine-associated CD4 TCRs, and dominant responses were seen in regions 160-218 and 743-854. Spike-specific TCR breadth and depth rose significantly after two AZD1222 doses compared with day 0 and with MenACWY recipients.

In regard to this clone: Its binding antigen is unknown. Base-call qualities are not available, and no considerably larger clone is one nucleotide away.

Source: peripheral blood, taken on day 0 of AZD1222 vaccination. This clonotype originated in an adult in good health.

CDR3 sequence: CASSLGGARGNTIYF. In nucleotides, the sequence is TGTGCCAGCAGCTTAGGAGGGGCGCGGGGAAACACCATATATTTT. The receptor chain draws on TRBV7-2 and TRBJ1-3; TRBD1 is a weak D gene call, 5 bases matching. The CDR3 goes from the cysteine to the phenylalanine over 15 residues. Just CDR3 DNA is preserved here, 45 bases in frame from base 1. V and J are truncated by 1 base and 4 bases respectively, leaving an intervening sequence of 11 bases. Reading the germline V gene gives CDR1 SGHTA and CDR2 FQGNSA.